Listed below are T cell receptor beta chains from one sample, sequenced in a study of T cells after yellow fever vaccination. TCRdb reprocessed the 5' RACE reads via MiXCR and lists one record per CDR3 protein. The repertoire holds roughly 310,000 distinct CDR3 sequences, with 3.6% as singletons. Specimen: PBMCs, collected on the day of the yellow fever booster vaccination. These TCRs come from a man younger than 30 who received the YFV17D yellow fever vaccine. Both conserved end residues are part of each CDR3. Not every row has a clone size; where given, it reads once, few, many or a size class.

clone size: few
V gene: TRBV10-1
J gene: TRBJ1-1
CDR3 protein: CASSERVGTEAFF

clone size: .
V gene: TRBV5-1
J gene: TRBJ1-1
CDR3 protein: CASSLVLGMRGTEAFF

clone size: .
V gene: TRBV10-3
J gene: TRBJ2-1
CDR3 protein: CAISADRDYNEQFF

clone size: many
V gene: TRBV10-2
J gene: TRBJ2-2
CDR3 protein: CAITASMNTGELFF

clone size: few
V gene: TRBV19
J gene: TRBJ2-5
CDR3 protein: CASRRQGGETQYF

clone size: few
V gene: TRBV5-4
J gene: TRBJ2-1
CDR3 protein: CASSPAGSYNEQFF

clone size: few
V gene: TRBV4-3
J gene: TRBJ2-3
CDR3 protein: CASSQERGDTDTQYF

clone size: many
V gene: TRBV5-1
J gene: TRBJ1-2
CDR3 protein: CASSRGEGGRQNYGYTF

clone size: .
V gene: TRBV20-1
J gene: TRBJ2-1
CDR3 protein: CSAWGLAGGEQFF

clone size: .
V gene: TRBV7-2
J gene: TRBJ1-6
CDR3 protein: CASSLAELQALHF

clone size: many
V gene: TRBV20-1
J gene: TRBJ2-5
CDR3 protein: CSARPGASKETQYF

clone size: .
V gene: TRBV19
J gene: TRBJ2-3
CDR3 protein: CASSPWEQGKDTQYF

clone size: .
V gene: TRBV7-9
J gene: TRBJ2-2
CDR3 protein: CASSFPAGGTGELFF

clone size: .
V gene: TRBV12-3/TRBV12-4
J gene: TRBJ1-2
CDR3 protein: CASKRDLHYGYTF

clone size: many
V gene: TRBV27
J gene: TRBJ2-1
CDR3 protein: CASWSIRDRYEQFF

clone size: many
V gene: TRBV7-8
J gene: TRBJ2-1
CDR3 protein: CASSFPGYNEQFF

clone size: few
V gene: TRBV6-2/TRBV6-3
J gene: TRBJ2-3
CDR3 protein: CASSYLLSADTQYF

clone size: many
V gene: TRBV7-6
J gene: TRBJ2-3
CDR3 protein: CASSPLASTDTQYF

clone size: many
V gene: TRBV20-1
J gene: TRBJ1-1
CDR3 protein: CSARDSLDTEAFF

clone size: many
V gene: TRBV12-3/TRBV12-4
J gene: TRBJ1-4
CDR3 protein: CASSFWDRDEKLFF

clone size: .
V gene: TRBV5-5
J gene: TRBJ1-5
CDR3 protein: CASSRDSETSNQPQHF

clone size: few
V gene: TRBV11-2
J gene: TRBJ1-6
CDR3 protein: CASSQHDNSPLHF

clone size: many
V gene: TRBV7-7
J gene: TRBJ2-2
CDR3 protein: CASSRTTGAGGGELFF

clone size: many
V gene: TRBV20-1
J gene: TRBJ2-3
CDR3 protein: CSAREVYTDTQYF

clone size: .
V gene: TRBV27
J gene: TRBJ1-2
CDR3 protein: CASSLYGYTF

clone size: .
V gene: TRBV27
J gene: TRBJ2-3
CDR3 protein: CASGWTSRDTQYF

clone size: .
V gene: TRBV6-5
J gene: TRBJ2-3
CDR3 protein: CASSYSPSGSTDTQYF

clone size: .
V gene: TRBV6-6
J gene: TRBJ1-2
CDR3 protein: CATKLTGTVAYGYTF

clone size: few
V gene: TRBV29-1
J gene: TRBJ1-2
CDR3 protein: CSVEGADWGYTF

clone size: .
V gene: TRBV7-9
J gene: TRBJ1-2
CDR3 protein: CASSDPPGGTYGYTF

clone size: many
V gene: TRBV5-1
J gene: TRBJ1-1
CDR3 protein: CASSFGQLNTEAFF

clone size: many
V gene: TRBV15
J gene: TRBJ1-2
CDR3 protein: CATSKDFDYGYTF

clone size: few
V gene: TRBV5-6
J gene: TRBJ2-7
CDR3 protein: CASSPWTIVGYEQYF

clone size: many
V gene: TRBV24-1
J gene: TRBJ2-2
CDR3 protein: CATSIWDPTKLLFF

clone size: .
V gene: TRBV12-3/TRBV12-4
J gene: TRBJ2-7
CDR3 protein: CASRTTGAYEQYF

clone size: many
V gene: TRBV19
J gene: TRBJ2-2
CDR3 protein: CASMSGGVTGELFF

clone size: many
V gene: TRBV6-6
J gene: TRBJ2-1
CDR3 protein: CASRTRFLGNEQFF

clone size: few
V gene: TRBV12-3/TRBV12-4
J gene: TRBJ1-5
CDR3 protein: CASSGGQGGNQPQHF

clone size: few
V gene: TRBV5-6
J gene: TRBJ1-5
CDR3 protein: CASSLGGRGGNQPQHF

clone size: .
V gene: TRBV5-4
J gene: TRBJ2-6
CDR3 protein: CASSSAVGGQGTPPSGANVLTF

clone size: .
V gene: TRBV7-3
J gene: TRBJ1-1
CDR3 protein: CASSSGQRTEAFF

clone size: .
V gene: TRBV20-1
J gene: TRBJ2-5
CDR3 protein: CSARGLAGDEQETQYF

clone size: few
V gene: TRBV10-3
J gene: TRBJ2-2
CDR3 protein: CAISDLGELFF